Listed below are T cell receptor beta chains from one sample, sequenced in a study of blood T cell repertoires in COVID-19. Assay: immunoSEQ multiplex PCR; the TCRdb copy retains only in-frame clones and omits some. The table lists under 250,000 clones, around 80% of them singletons, with roughly 8.7% in the top ten. The sequenced material came from peripheral blood. The receptors originated from a middle-aged man with active or convalescent COVID-19. CDR3s include the opening cysteine and the closing phenylalanine or tryptophan. Fields, in order: J gene, D gene, V gene, clone size, CDR3 DNA, CDR3 protein. D genes are given only for firm matches. Only some rows state a clone size, as once, few, many or a class for expanded clones.

TRBJ2-2 TRBD2 TRBV2 NA TGTGCCAGCAGTTCACTAGCGACCGGGGAGCTGTTTTTT CASSSLATGELFF
TRBJ1-4 NA TRBV9 NA TGTGCCAGCAGCGTAGAACAGGGAACCAATGAAAAACTGTTTTTT CASSVEQGTNEKLFF
TRBJ2-2 NA TRBV24-1 few TGTGCCACCAGTTCAGGGACAAGCGGGGAGCTGTTTTTT CATSSGTSGELFF
TRBJ2-6 NA TRBV5-1 few TGCGCCAGCAGCACCGAGGGAGCCGCAGGGGCCAACGTCCTGACTTTC CASSTEGAAGANVLTF
TRBJ2-5 TRBD2 TRBV6-1 NA TGTGCCAGCAGTGAAGGGGCGGGGGAAGAGACCCAGTACTTC CASSEGAGEETQYF
TRBJ2-7 TRBD2 TRBV6-6 NA TGTGCCAGCAGCCGGGGACTAGGAGGTTTGTACGAGCAGTACTTC CASSRGLGGLYEQYF
TRBJ1-6 NA TRBV7-2 NA TGTGCCAGCAGCTATAGGGGGATCGACAGTTCTAATTCACCCCTCCACTTT CASSYRGIDSSNSPLHF
TRBJ1-1 NA TRBV5-4 NA TGTGCCAGCAGCTTGGAAGGAGGGGTGCTTACTGAAGCTTTCTTT CASSLEGGVLTEAFF
TRBJ1-3 TRBD1 TRBV10-3 NA TGTGCCATCAGCATCGACAGGGGCTCTGGAAACACCATATATTTT CAISIDRGSGNTIYF
TRBJ1-6 NA TRBV11-3 NA TGTGCCAGCAGCTTAACGGGTTCCCATTCACCCCTCCACTTT CASSLTGSHSPLHF
TRBJ2-3 TRBD1 TRBV19 NA TGTGCCAGTAGTATAGGACAGGGTCGGTCCACAGATACGCAGTATTTT CASSIGQGRSTDTQYF
TRBJ2-7 NA TRBV7-2 NA TGTGCCAGCAGTCTCTTCCTCGAGCAGTACTTC CASSLFLEQYF
TRBJ1-2 TRBD1 TRBV18 once TGTGCCAGCTCATCGGGACAGAACTATGGCTACACCTTC CASSSGQNYGYTF
TRBJ2-3 NA TRBV10-3 NA TGTGCCATCAGTGTAACGGGGACAAGCACAGATACGCAGTATTTT CAISVTGTSTDTQYF
TRBJ1-1 NA TRBV14 NA TGTGCCAGCAGCCATGGCATGAACACTGAAGCTTTCTTT CASSHGMNTEAFF
TRBJ1-5 NA TRBV10-3 NA TGTGCCATAACCTATTTAGACAGGAACAATCAGCCCCAGCATTTT CAITYLDRNNQPQHF
TRBJ1-4 TRBD1 TRBV24-1 once TGTGCCACCAGTGACGGGACAGCCAGGCTGTTTTTT CATSDGTARLFF
TRBJ1-4 NA TRBV6-2/TRBV6-3 NA TGTGCCAGCAGTTACATCGGGGCGGGAGGAGTCGAAAAACTGTTTTTT CASSYIGAGGVEKLFF
TRBJ1-6 NA TRBV30 NA TGTGCCTGGAGTGTAAATGTGGCCAATTCACCCCTCCACTTT CAWSVNVANSPLHF
TRBJ1-5 TRBD1 TRBV27 NA TGTGCCACCCGCCTTCGACAGGGTCCCAATCAGCCCCAGCATTTT CATRLRQGPNQPQHF
TRBJ2-7 NA TRBV5-4 NA TGTGCCAGCAGCTTGAGCTGGGGCGATTCCTACGAGCAGTACTTC CASSLSWGDSYEQYF
TRBJ1-5 NA TRBV28 NA TGTGCCAGCAACGGGGATAGCAATCAGCCCCAGCATTTT CASNGDSNQPQHF
TRBJ1-6 NA TRBV6-5 NA TGTGCTAGTACTAGGAGCTCCTATAATTCACCCCTCCACTTT CASTRSSYNSPLHF
TRBJ2-3 TRBD1 TRBV24-1 NA TGTGCCACCAGTGCCGGGACAGGGGGCACAGATACGCAGTATTTT CATSAGTGGTDTQYF